One and the same sample provided the 16 T cell receptor beta chains below, sequenced in a study of CD8+CD57+ T cells in acquired aplastic anemia. The template used for profiling TCR beta VDJ and CDR3 was genomic DNA. In TCRdb, the reads were re-called with MiXCR into one record per CDR3 protein. The sample shows tens of thousands of distinct CDR3 sequences, approximately 45% of them seen only once. Sequenced input: sorted CD4+, CD8+, or CD8+CD57+ T cells (not recorded which) from PBMCs. The receptor source for this set is a human donor in good health, serving as a control.

J is TRBJ2-7 and V is TRBV7-6; D unresolved. Trimming removed 0 bases from V and 0 bases from J, with 15 bases in between. Germline V gene data show CDR1 as SGHVS and CDR2 as FNYEAQ. There are 17 residues in the CDR3. Here the CDR3 DNA reads TGTGCCAGCAGCTTAGCGAGCCGGCAGCTTAGCTCCTACGAGCAGTACTTC. It yields the protein CASSLASRQLSSYEQYF.

In this sample, this clonotype turned up many times. V gene TRBV7-6 combines with J gene TRBJ2-3; D gene uncertain. Trimming left V 2 bases short and J 6 bases short, with 12 bases between. The germline V gene encodes CDR1 SGHVS and CDR2 FNYEAQ. The CDR3 contains 14 residues. The CDR3 DNA sequence: TGTGCCAGCAGCTTAAGTGGCAGCTTGGATACGCAGTATTTT. Translated, it gives CASSLSGSLDTQYF.

This clonotype has ten or more counts. The chain joins TRBV6-5 to TRBJ2-5; a possible D gene is TRBD2 (5 bases). The CDR3 is 12 amino acids. Looked up from germline, CDR1 is MNHEY and CDR2 is SVGAGI. V lost 5 bases and J lost 5, with 9 bases in between. CDR3 residues: CASSAEEETQYF. Here the CDR3 DNA reads TGTGCCAGCAGTGCGGAGGAGGAGACCCAGTACTTC.

In regard to this clonotype: One base away lies a much larger clone, so this may be a sequencing read error. Because it lacks the conserved phenylalanine or tryptophan at the end, this CDR3 is likely a read error. The CDR3 DNA sequence: TGTGCCAGCAGCGTTGACGATACGGGCACTGAAGCTTTCTAT. Translated, it gives CASSVDDTGTEAFY. V is TRBV13 and J is TRBJ1-1; unclear D gene. Germline V gives CDR1 PRHDT, CDR2 FYEKMQ (reference sequence). V gave up 5 bases and J gave up 4 bases, with 14 bases separating them. This CDR3 contains 14 residues.

Remarks on this clonotype: Relative to the germline gene, one junction end is altered; a read error may explain this. This chain connects TRBV2 to TRBJ1-1; D gene unclear. The CDR3 extends over 15 amino acids. Germline V gene sequence: CDR1 SNHLY, CDR2 FYNNEI. The CDR3 sequence is CASSYSTGGSTEALF. The CDR3 region has the DNA TGTGCCAGCAGTTACTCGACGGGTGGGTCAACTGAAGCTCTCTTT.

Remarks on this clonotype: A much larger clone is a single base away; this may be a read error. This chain connects TRBV6-1 to TRBJ1-5; D gene ambiguous. The CDR3 has 13 residues. Germline loops: CDR1 MNHNS, CDR2 SASEGT. The CDR3 DNA reads as TGTGCCAGCAAGTGGGGAGGCAATCAGCACCAGCATTTT. It is translated as CASKWGGNQHQHF.

The table lists this clonotype with a few counts. The gene calls are TRBV20-1 and TRBJ2-3; tentatively, D is TRBD2 (6 bases). The V end was cut by 5 bases, the J end by 2 bases, with 20 bases between. The CDR3 runs to 16 residues. Germline V CDR1 and CDR2: DFQATT, SNEGSKA (reference sequence). This CDR3 reads CSAPSSDGRSTDTQYF. CDR3 nucleotides: TGCAGTGCTCCCTCCTCGGACGGGAGATCCACAGATACGCAGTATTTT.

The rearrangement joins TRBV24-1 to TRBJ1-1; possible D gene TRBD1, 5 bases. CDR3 size: 16 residues. The V and J ends lost 7 bases and 3 bases respectively, with 20 bases between them. Germline CDR1 reads KGHDR; CDR2 reads SFDVKD. CDR3 region: CATSLYRGFAHTEAFF. The CDR3 DNA is TGTGCCACCAGCCTCTACCGGGGGTTCGCGCACACTGAAGCTTTCTTT.

The chain joins TRBV19 to TRBJ2-3; the D is unclear. This CDR3 is 13 amino acids long. V shed 1 base and J shed 5 bases, with 7 bases lying between them. Germline assignment: CDR1 LNHDA and CDR2 SQIVND (reference sequence). The CDR3 DNA sequence: TGTGCCAGTAGTATAGGTAGAAAAGATACGCAGTATTTT. Its protein product is CASSIGRKDTQYF.

Points on this clonotype: Germline is not matched at one junction end, which may reflect a read error. The rearrangement uses TRBV6-1 and TRBJ2-2; 7 positions agree with TRBD2. Germline values: CDR1 MNHNS, CDR2 SASEGT. CDR3 size: 14 residues. DNA for the CDR3: TGTGCCGGCAGGGTAGCGGGTCAGGGCGGGGAGCTGTCTTTT. Its translation: CAGRVAGQGGELSF.

The chain is built from TRBV28 and TRBJ2-7, with a possible D match to TRBD1 (5 bases). The germline CDR1 and CDR2 sequences are MDHEN and SYDVKM. This CDR3 comprises 11 residues. V shed 8 bases and J shed 7 bases, with 12 bases lying between them. The chain's CDR3 is CASGQGFEQYF. Here the CDR3 DNA reads TGTGCCAGCGGCCAGGGTTTTGAGCAGTACTTC.

The genes are TRBV7-9 and TRBJ2-5; no firm D call. V lost 1 base, J lost 1 base, and 7 bases lay in between. The CDR3 is made up of 14 amino acids. Looked up from germline, CDR1 is SEHNR and CDR2 is FQNEAQ (reference sequence). The CDR3 DNA sequence: TGTGCCAGCAGCTTAGACCCAACCCAAGAGACCCAGTACTTC. It yields the protein CASSLDPTQETQYF.

The chain combines TRBV29-1 with TRBJ1-6; D is perhaps TRBD1 (6 bases). Germline-derived CDR1 and CDR2 are SQVTM and ANQGSEA. V lost 2 bases and J lost 7, with 15 bases in between. The CDR3 runs 15 residues. In DNA form, the CDR3 reads TGCAGCGTTGAACGGGGGGGCCGTCGGAATTCACCCCTCCACTTT. It codes for CSVERGGRRNSPLHF.

The rearrangement joins TRBV10-3 to TRBJ1-2; no reliable D call. From germline, CDR1 is ENHRY and CDR2 SYGVKD. There are 15 residues in the CDR3. Between the trimmed V and J ends, which lost 0 bases and 1 base, there was a span of 9 bases. The CDR3 is CAISESHGLNYGYTF. The CDR3 nucleotides are TGTGCCATCAGTGAGTCGCACGGACTTAACTATGGCTACACCTTC.

Regarding this clonotype: Since no conserved phenylalanine or tryptophan closes the CDR3, a read error is the likely cause. This chain links TRBV10-1 with TRBJ2-7, with D possibly being TRBD1 (6 bases). Germline V gene sequence: CDR1 WNHNN, CDR2 SYGVQD (reference sequence). With 6 bases removed from V and 2 bases from J, the gap between germline ends came to 14 bases. The CDR3 sequence is 14 residues long. The CDR3 region has the DNA TGCGCCAGCAGGTACTCGAGGGACACCTACGAGCAGTACCTC. It yields the protein CASRYSRDTYEQYL.

This clonotype appeared many times. The missing conserved phenylalanine or tryptophan at the end of this CDR3 makes a read error likely. The genes are TRBV7-6 and TRBJ1-6; TRBD1 is a possible D gene (5 bases). The germline V and J ends were trimmed by 0 bases and 8 bases, with 8 bases remaining between them. Germline CDR1 reads SGHVS; CDR2 reads FNYEAQ. This CDR3 has 14 amino acids. Here the CDR3 DNA reads TGTGCCAGCAGCTTAGCCGGGGACTATTCACCCCTCCACTCT. Its translation: CASSLAGDYSPLHS.